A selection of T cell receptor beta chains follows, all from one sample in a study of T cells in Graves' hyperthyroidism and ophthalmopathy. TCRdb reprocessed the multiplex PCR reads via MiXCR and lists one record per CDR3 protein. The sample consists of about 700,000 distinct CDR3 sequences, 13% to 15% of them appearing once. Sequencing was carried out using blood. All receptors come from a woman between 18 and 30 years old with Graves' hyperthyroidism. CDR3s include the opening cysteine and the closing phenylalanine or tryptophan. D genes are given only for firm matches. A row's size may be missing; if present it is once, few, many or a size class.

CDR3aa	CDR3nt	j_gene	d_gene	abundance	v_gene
CSARDRTRGEQFF	TGCAGTGCTAGAGATCGCACCCGAGGTGAGCAGTTCTTC	TRBJ2-1	NA	NA	TRBV20-1
CASSPGDGINYGYTF	TGTGCCAGTAGTCCCGGGGACGGGATAAACTATGGCTACACCTTC	TRBJ1-2	NA	NA	TRBV19
CASSLVTGNEQFF	TGTGCCAGCAGCTTAGTGACAGGGAATGAGCAGTTCTTC	TRBJ2-1	TRBD1	many	TRBV7-9
CASREAGQGLYEQYF	TGTGCCAGCAGAGAAGCGGGACAGGGGCTTTACGAGCAGTACTTC	TRBJ2-7	TRBD1	NA	TRBV6-2/TRBV6-3
CSARGTLSMEQYF	TGCAGTGCTAGGGGGACCCTGTCGATGGAGCAGTACTTC	TRBJ2-7	NA	many	TRBV20-1
CASSSQGAGYGYTF	TGTGCCAGCAGTTCCCAGGGGGCGGGATATGGCTACACCTTC	TRBJ1-2	TRBD1	many	TRBV28
CAWSVGQPNHYTDTQYF	TGTGCCTGGAGTGTAGGGCAGCCAAACCACTACACAGATACGCAGTATTTT	TRBJ2-3	NA	NA	TRBV30
CASSEHLPENF	TGTGCCAGCAGTGAACATCTCCCCGAGAACTTC	TRBJ2-5	NA	many	TRBV2
CASSPGRGRGNTIYF	TGTGCCAGTAGTCCGGGCAGGGGGCGAGGAAACACCATATATTTT	TRBJ1-3	TRBD1	NA	TRBV19
CATTSLTSTDTQYF	TGTGCCACCACGAGCCTCACTAGCACAGATACGCAGTATTTT	TRBJ2-3	NA	NA	TRBV14
CASSLAETAKFEQYF	TGTGCCAGCAGTTTAGCCGAGACCGCGAAGTTCGAGCAGTACTTC	TRBJ2-7	NA	many	TRBV27
CASSQASGGGEETQYF	TGTGCCAGCAGCCAAGCTAGCGGGGGGGGCGAAGAGACCCAGTACTTC	TRBJ2-5	TRBD2	NA	TRBV14
CASSPDDSGGTEAFF	TGTGCCAGCAGCCCCGATGACTCGGGAGGCACTGAAGCTTTCTTT	TRBJ1-1	NA	NA	TRBV9
CAWREMNTGELFF	TGTGCCTGGAGGGAGATGAACACCGGGGAGCTGTTTTTT	TRBJ2-2	NA	many	TRBV30
CASSSPVRTETQYF	TGTGCCAGCTCAAGTCCCGTGAGGACAGAGACCCAGTACTTC	TRBJ2-5	NA	many	TRBV18
CASTPIGVEVKQFF	TGTGCCAGCACCCCGATCGGGGTGGAGGTTAAGCAGTTCTTC	TRBJ2-1	NA	few	TRBV28
CASSPAGGTSGALYNGQFF	TGTGCCAGCAGTCCCGCCGGGGGGACTAGCGGGGCCCTCTACAATGGGCAGTTCTTC	TRBJ2-1	TRBD2	NA	TRBV6-1
CASSPNHEQYF	TGTGCCAGCAGCCCAAACCACGAGCAGTACTTC	TRBJ2-7	NA	few	TRBV6-1
CASSHLIDRLHTGELFF	TGTGCCAGCAGCCACCTAATCGACAGGCTACACACCGGGGAGCTGTTTTTT	TRBJ2-2	NA	few	TRBV14
CASSEHGANTGELFF	TGTGCCAGCAGTGAACATGGAGCCAACACCGGGGAGCTGTTTTTT	TRBJ2-2	NA	NA	TRBV25-1
CASSQGPSPGNQPQHF	TGTGCCAGCAGCCAGGGACCCTCCCCGGGCAATCAGCCCCAGCATTTT	TRBJ1-5	NA	NA	TRBV3-1
CASGAAGRKGEQYF	TGTGCCTCAGGGGCAGCCGGGAGAAAGGGGGAGCAGTACTTC	TRBJ2-7	NA	few	TRBV6-1
CASSLGDGGRYYEQYF	TGTGCCAGCAGCTTAGGGGATGGAGGAAGATACTACGAGCAGTACTTC	TRBJ2-7	NA	many	TRBV7-2
CASRKGSGANVLTF	TGTGCCAGCAGAAAGGGCTCTGGGGCCAACGTCCTGACTTTC	TRBJ2-6	NA	few	TRBV7-3